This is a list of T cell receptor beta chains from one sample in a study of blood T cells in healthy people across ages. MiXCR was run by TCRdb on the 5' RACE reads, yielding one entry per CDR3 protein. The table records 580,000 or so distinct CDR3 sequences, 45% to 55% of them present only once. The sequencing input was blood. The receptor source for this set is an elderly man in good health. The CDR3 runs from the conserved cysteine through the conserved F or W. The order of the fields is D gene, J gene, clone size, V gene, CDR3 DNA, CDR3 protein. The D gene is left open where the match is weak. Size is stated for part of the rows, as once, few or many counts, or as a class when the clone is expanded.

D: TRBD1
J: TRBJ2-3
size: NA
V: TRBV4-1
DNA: TGCGCCAGCAGCCAAAAGACACTCGGGACAGGGTCTGCGGATACGCAGTATTTT
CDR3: CASSQKTLGTGSADTQYF

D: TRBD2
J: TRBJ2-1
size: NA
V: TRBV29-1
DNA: TGCAGCGGTGTACCCGGGACTAGCAGTGTTAATGAGCAGTTCTTC
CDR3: CSGVPGTSSVNEQFF

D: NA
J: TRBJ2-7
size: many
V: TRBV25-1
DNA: TGTGCCAGCAGGCCCGCAGGGGACTACCACGAGCAGTACTTC
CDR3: CASRPAGDYHEQYF

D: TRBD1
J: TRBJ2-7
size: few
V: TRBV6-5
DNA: TGTGCCAGCAGAAGTCATGGGACAGGGTTTCGCTACGAGCAGTACTTC
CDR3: CASRSHGTGFRYEQYF

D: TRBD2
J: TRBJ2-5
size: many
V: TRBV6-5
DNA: TGTGCCAGCAGTTTTTGGACTAGCGGCTTCCAAGAGACCCAGTACTTC
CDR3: CASSFWTSGFQETQYF

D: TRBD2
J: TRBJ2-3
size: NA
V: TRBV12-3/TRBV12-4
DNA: TGTGCCAGCAGACCCGATCGGGCGGGAGGACCAGATACGCAGTATTTT
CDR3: CASRPDRAGGPDTQYF

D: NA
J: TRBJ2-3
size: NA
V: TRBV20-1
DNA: TGCAGCACGGATACGCAGTATTTT
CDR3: CSTDTQYF

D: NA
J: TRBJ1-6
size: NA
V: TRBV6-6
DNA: TGTGCCAGCAGAACTACACAACCTGATTCACCCCTCCACTTT
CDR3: CASRTTQPDSPLHF

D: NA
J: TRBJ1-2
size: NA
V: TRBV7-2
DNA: TGTGCCAGCAGCTTATCGGGCCGGAACTATGGCTACACCTTC
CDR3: CASSLSGRNYGYTF

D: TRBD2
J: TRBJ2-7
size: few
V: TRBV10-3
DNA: TGTGCCATCAGCAGGACTAGCGGGATGAGCTCCTACGAGCAGTACTTC
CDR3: CAISRTSGMSSYEQYF

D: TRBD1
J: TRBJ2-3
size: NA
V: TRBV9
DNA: TGTGCCAGCAGCGCAAGGACAGGGGACACAGATACGCAGTATTTT
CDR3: CASSARTGDTDTQYF

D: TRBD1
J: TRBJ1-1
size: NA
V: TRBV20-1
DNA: TGCAGTGCTGTTGGACAGGGCCGGATGAACACTGAAGCTTTCTTT
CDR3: CSAVGQGRMNTEAFF

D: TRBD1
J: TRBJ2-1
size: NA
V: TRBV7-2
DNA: TGTGCCAGCACGCAGGCAGGGGGAAGGAGTGAGCAGTTCTTC
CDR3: CASTQAGGRSEQFF

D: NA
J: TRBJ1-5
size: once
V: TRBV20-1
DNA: TGCAGTGCCCGCGGCCCGTCGGGCAATCAGCCCCAGCATTTT
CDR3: CSARGPSGNQPQHF

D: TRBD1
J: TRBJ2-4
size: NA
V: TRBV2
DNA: TGTGCCAGCAGTGGAGGGACAGGGGGAAACATTCAGTACTTC
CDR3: CASSGGTGGNIQYF

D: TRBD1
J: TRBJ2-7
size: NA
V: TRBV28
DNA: TGTGCCAGCAGTTTACCTCTTGGGACAGGGAGCTCCTACAATGAGCAGTACTTC
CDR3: CASSLPLGTGSSYNEQYF

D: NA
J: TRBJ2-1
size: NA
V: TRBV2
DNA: TGTGCCAGCCGGGAGCCTTACGGAGTCGAGACCCAGTTCTTC
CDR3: CASREPYGVETQFF

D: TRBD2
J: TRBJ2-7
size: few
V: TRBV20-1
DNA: TGCAGTGCTCCGACTAGCGGGAGGGCCCACGAGCAGTACTTC
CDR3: CSAPTSGRAHEQYF

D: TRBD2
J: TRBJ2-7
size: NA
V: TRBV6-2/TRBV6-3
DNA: TGTGCCAGCAGTTACCGGGGACTAGCGGGCGGCGGGGAGCAGTACTTC
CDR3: CASSYRGLAGGGEQYF

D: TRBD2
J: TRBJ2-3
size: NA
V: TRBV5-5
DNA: TGTGCCAGCAGCCTAACTAGCGGTAGTAACACAGATACGCAGTATTTT
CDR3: CASSLTSGSNTDTQYF

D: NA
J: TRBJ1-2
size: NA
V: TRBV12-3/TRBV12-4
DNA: TGTGCCAGCAGTCTCCCCGTCGCGTCAGGGGACTCTCGTTCGGCGGGCTACACCTTC
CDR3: CASSLPVASGDSRSAGYTF

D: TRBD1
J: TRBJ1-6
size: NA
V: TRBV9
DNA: TGTGCCAGCAGCCCTCCAACCGGGACAGCTAATTCACCCCTCCACTTT
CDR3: CASSPPTGTANSPLHF

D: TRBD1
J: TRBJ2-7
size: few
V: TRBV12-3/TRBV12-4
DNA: TGTGCCAGCAGTTTAGGGGGACAGGGTACCTACGAGCAGTACTTC
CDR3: CASSLGGQGTYEQYF

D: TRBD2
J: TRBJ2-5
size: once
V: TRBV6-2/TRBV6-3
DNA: TGTGCCAGCAGTCCCACTAGCGGAAAACAAGAGACCCAGTACTTC
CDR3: CASSPTSGKQETQYF

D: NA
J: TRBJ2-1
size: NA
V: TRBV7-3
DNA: TGTGCCAGCAGCTTAACGTACAGCACCGAGCAGTTCTTC
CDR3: CASSLTYSTEQFF

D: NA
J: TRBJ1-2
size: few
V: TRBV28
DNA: TGTGCCACCCCGCGGGAACAGGGTTATGGCTACACCTTC
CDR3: CATPREQGYGYTF

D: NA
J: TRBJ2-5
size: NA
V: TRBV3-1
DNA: TGTGCCAGCAGCCAAGGAAGGGTGCCAGCTCAAGAGACCCAGTACTTC
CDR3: CASSQGRVPAQETQYF

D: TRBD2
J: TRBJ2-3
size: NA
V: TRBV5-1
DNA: TGCGCCAGCACCCGAGGGGCTAGCGGGACAGATACGCAGTATTTT
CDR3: CASTRGASGTDTQYF

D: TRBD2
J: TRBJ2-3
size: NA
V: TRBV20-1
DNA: TGCAGTGCTAAGCGGGGGGGCCCCGCAGATACGCAGTATTTT
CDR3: CSAKRGGPADTQYF

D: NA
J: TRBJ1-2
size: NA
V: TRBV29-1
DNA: TGCAGCGTTCCACAGGGTTTCTATGGCTACACCTTC
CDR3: CSVPQGFYGYTF

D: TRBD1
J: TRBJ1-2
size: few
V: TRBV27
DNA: TGTGCCAGCAGTTTAATTTACAGGGGGTCTATAGGCTACACCTTC
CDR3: CASSLIYRGSIGYTF

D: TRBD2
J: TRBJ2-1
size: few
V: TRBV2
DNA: TGTGCCAGCAGCGGAGCAGGTACTAGCGGGAGGCGCAATGAGCAGTTCTTC
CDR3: CASSGAGTSGRRNEQFF

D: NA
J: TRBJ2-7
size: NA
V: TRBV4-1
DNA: TGCGCCAGCAGCCCTCAGGGAGTTTCCTACAATGAGCAGTACTTC
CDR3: CASSPQGVSYNEQYF

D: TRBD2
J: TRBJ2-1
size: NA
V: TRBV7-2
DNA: TGTGCCAGCAGCTTGACCGGGACTAGCGGGAGTTTTGGTGAGCAGTTCTTC
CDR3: CASSLTGTSGSFGEQFF

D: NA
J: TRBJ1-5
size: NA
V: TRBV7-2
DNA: TGTGCCAGCCGTCTTACGGGTGATTATAGCAATCAGCCCCAGCATTTT
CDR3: CASRLTGDYSNQPQHF

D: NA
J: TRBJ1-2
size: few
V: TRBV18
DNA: TGTGCCAGCTCACCGGACAAGAATAGCTACACCTTC
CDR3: CASSPDKNSYTF

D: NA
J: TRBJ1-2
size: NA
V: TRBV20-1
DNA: TGCAGTGCTAGAGATCGCCGTGGGAGGATCTATGGCTACACCTTC
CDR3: CSARDRRGRIYGYTF

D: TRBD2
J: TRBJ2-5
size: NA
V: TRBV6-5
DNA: TGTGCCAGCAGGACCCCCGGGACTAGGGAGACCCAGTACTTC
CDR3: CASRTPGTRETQYF

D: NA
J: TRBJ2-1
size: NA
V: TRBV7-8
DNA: TGTGCCAGCAGCCCTAAGTGGGACTACAATGAGCAGTTCTTC
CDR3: CASSPKWDYNEQFF

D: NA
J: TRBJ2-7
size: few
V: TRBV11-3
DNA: TGTGCCAGCAGCTTCGGACGGTCCTACGAGCAGTACTTC
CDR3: CASSFGRSYEQYF

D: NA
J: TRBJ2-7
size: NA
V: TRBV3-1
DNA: TGTGCCAGCAGCCCTCCCAGGAGGGGACCCTACGAGCAGTACTTC
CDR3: CASSPPRRGPYEQYF

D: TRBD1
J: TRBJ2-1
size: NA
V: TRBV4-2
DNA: TGTGCCAGCAGCCAAGTTTCACAGGGGCCCTACAATGAGCAGTTCTTC
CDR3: CASSQVSQGPYNEQFF

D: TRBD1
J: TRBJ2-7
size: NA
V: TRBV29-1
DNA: TGCAGCGTGGCCGGGACAGGGGAACTTCGGCAGTACTTC
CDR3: CSVAGTGELRQYF

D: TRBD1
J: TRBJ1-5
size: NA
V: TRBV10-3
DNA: TGTGCCACGGCACAGGGGAAGGGTCAGCCCCAGCATTTT
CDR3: CATAQGKGQPQHF

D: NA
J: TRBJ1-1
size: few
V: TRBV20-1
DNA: TGCAGTGCTAGAGCCCGTGCAGGACTCACTGAAGCTTTCTTT
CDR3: CSARARAGLTEAFF

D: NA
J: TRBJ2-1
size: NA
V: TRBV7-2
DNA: TGTGCCAGCAGCTTACAGGGTGACAATGAGCAGTTCTTC
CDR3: CASSLQGDNEQFF

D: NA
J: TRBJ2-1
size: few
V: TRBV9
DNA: TGTGCCAGCAGCGTAGACCCCGGAGGGGTAGGAGATGAGCAGTTCTTC
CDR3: CASSVDPGGVGDEQFF

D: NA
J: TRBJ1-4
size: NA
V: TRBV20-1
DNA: TGCAGTACTAGTGGGGGCAGTTCAAATGAAAAACTGTTTTTT
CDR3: CSTSGGSSNEKLFF

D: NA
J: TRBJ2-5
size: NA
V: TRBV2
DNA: TGTGCCAGCACAGGGAATACTCAAGAGACCCAGTACTTC
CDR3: CASTGNTQETQYF

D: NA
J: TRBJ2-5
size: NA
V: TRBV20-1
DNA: TGCAGTGCAGATACAAAGTCGGCGGAGACCCAGTACTTC
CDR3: CSADTKSAETQYF